These 12 T cell receptor beta chains originate from one sample sequenced in a study of beta chain features in type 1 diabetes. The entirety of the isolated RNA underwent reverse transcription, so expressed TCRB transcripts were sequenced. Profiled with immunoSEQ multiplex PCR; TCRdb holds only in-frame clones, not every one. The data hold around 300,000 clones, with 12% to 15% observed a single time. Source material: central memory CD4+ T cells from blood. The origin of the receptors is a man in his thirties or forties in good health.

The chain couples TRBV9 to TRBJ1-1, with no clear D. CDR3 size: 14 residues. CDR1 and CDR2 (germline): SGDLS, YYNGEE. The V and J ends lost 4 bases and 5 bases respectively, with 15 bases between them. CDR3 loop: CASSPSPVGTEAFF. The CDR3 DNA is TGTGCCAGCAGCCCGAGCCCGGTAGGAACTGAAGCTTTCTTT.

This clone showed up just a few times. This sequence joins TRBV11-2 and TRBJ2-7; the D gene is possibly TRBD1 (6 bases). The V and J ends lost 6 bases and 5 bases respectively, with 14 bases between them. Germline CDR1 is SGHAT and CDR2 is FQNNGV. The CDR3 consists of 13 residues. The CDR3 coding sequence is TGTGCCAGCAGGCGTACAGGGTACAACGAGCAGTACGTC. It is translated as CASRRTGYNEQYV.

This clone was counted between two and nine times. This chain connects TRBV4-2 to TRBJ1-2; D not resolved. The V end lost 5 bases, the J end lost 5 bases, and 15 bases lay between the germline ends. The CDR3 length is 14 residues. CDR1 is LGHNA and CDR2 is YNFKEQ in the germline V gene. The CDR3 DNA is TGTGCCAGCAGCTTGGTCGGCCAGGCGTATGGCTACACCTTC. It encodes CASSLVGQAYGYTF.

The rearrangement joins TRBV6-6 to TRBJ1-2; perhaps TRBD1 as D (6 bases). V was clipped by 3 bases and J by 2 bases, with 10 bases between them. Looked up from germline, CDR1 is MNHNY and CDR2 is SVGAGI (reference sequence). The CDR3 covers 14 residues. The CDR3 region has the DNA TGTGCCAGCAGTTATGACAGGAAGAACTATGGCTACACCTTC. As protein: CASSYDRKNYGYTF.

The chain has TRBV9 and TRBJ1-5; D gene ambiguous. The CDR3 runs 16 residues. Per the germline V gene, CDR1 is SGDLS and CDR2 is YYNGEE. V was pared by 3 bases and J by 1 base, with 14 bases between. Here the CDR3 DNA reads TGTGCCAGCAGCGCGGGGTTGACACTGAGCAATCAGCCCCAGCATTTT. It encodes CASSAGLTLSNQPQHF.

To note about this clone: The same CDR3 can be traced to other DNA sequences in this sample. The CDR3 loop is CASSAGTLQETQYF. CDR3 coding DNA: TGTGCCAGCAGCGCCGGGACCCTCCAAGAGACCCAGTACTTC. This chain uses TRBV9 with TRBJ2-5, with D perhaps given as TRBD1 or TRBD2 (5 bases each). The length of the CDR3 is 14 residues. Trimming removed 3 bases from V and 1 base from J, with 10 bases in between. Per germline, CDR1 SGDLS and CDR2 YYNGEE.

This clone was counted a few times. This chain uses TRBV18 with TRBJ1-1, with 9 positions matching TRBD1. Per germline, CDR1 KGHSH and CDR2 LQKENI. The CDR3 covers 16 residues. The V and J ends lost 4 bases and 1 base, in that order; junction bases with no gene match: 7. CDR3: CASSLLRDRANTEAFF. The CDR3, as DNA: TGTGCCAGCTCACTCCTGCGGGACAGGGCGAACACTGAAGCTTTCTTT. Together with reference TRBV18 and TRBJ1-1, the CDR3 gives the full variable domain: NAGVMQNPRHLVRRRGQEARLRCSPMKGHSHVYWYRQLPEEGLKFMVYLQKENIIDESGMPKERFSAEFPKEGPSILRIQQVVRGDSAAYFCASSLLRDRANTEAFFGQGTRLTVV.

The chain combines TRBV29-1 with TRBJ2-3; tentative D call: TRBD1 (5 bases). The CDR3 totals 11 residues. Germline values: CDR1 SQVTM, CDR2 ANQGSEA. V shed 5 bases and J shed 9 bases, with 12 bases lying between them. The CDR3 DNA is TGCAGCGTTCGCCAGGGTGGAACGCAGTATTTT. This sequence encodes CSVRQGGTQYF.

CDR3 bases: TGTGCCAGCAGCTTATTACTCCGTGAGCAGTTCTTC. Its translation: CASSLLLREQFF. This chain links TRBV7-2 with TRBJ2-1; D unclear. CDR3 length: 12 residues. V was cut by 2 bases and J by 9 bases, with 8 bases left in between. Germline CDR1 and CDR2: SGHTA and FQGNSA.

The chain recombines TRBV11-2 with TRBJ2-6, with D possibly being TRBD2 (5 bases). V was pared by 6 bases and J by 0 bases, with 12 bases between. This CDR3 contains 16 residues. From germline, CDR1 is SGHAT and CDR2 FQNNGV. The CDR3 sequence: CASSPGVGSGANVLTF. The CDR3 DNA sequence: TGTGCCAGCAGTCCCGGGGTAGGCTCTGGGGCCAACGTCCTGACTTTC.

This chain connects TRBV5-4 to TRBJ2-1; D not certain. Germline-derived CDR1 and CDR2 are SGHNT and YYREEE (reference sequence). The CDR3 spans 15 residues. Trimming removed 4 bases from V and 1 base from J, with 12 bases in between. The CDR3 sequence is CASSDPAASYNEQFF. The CDR3 nucleotides are TGTGCCAGCAGCGATCCAGCTGCTTCCTACAATGAGCAGTTCTTC. Full variable domain (rest looked up from reference TRBV5-4 and TRBJ2-1): ETGVTQSPTHLIKTRGQQVTLRCSSQSGHNTVSWYQQALGQGPQFIFQYYREEENGRGNFPPRFSGLQFPNYSSELNVNALELDDSALYLCASSDPAASYNEQFFGPGTRLTVL.

The CDR3 sequence is CASSPGHLYYNEQFF. The CDR3, as DNA: TGTGCCAGCAGCCCGGGACACCTTTATTACAATGAGCAGTTCTTC. The rearrangement links TRBV5-4 to TRBJ2-1; weak D call: TRBD1 (6 bases). The V and J ends lost 4 bases and 4 bases respectively, with 15 bases between them. Germline values: CDR1 SGHNT, CDR2 YYREEE (reference sequence). There are 15 residues in the CDR3.